The clone carrying this TCR beta chain showed up just a few times. Antigen unknown. The same CDR3 also results from other DNA sequences found in this sample. The sample is drawn from a study of PD-1 blockade in classical Hodgkin lymphoma. CDR1 and CDR2 from the germline V gene are SGDLS and YYNGEE. V shed 0 bases and J shed 8 bases, with 14 bases lying between them. CDR3 length: 15 amino acids. Repertoires were generated with immunoSEQ multiplex PCR, while TCRdb's copy carries only in-frame clones and drops some. The sample consists of approximately 90,000 clones, nearly 85% of them appearing once. The time point was: cycle 4 day 1 (C4D1), after more than five weeks of nivolumab. Every patient was affected by relapse after autologous stem cell transplantation, while exposure to brentuximab vedotin was not uniform. Relapsed/refractory classical Hodgkin lymphoma patients had complete, partial or progressive responses.

Regarding the study as a whole: Some patients started nivolumab under 1 year after ASCT, and they were excluded. At baseline, newly diagnosed patients reportedly showed less TCR diversity than healthy donors.

The source of this sequence is a human donor with classical Hodgkin lymphoma. The gene calls are TRBV9 and TRBJ1-4; D remains ambiguous. The starting material was peripheral blood mononuclear cells (PBMCs), obtained before the fourth cycle of nivolumab. The CDR3 coding sequence is TGTGCCAGCAGCGTAGCTGTGGGAGTGGGGGAAAAACTGTTTTTT. This gives the protein CASSVAVGVGEKLFF.